A selection of T cell receptor beta chains follows, all from one sample in a study of T cell changes during pregnancy in multiple sclerosis. Method: immunoSEQ multiplex PCR; TCRdb's copy keeps in-frame clones and lacks some. The table includes some 48,000 clones, over 75% detected once. Sequencing was performed on CD8+ T cells from peripheral blood mononuclear cells, taken in the second trimester of pregnancy. The source is a female donor with multiple sclerosis, enrolled in a pregnancy study. CDR3s include the opening cysteine and the closing phenylalanine or tryptophan. A D gene is named only where the DNA matches it firmly. Expanded clones are given a class, and other clones once, few, many or no size at all.

V	J	size	D	DNA	CDR3
TRBV7-7	TRBJ2-7	-	TRBD1	TGTGCTAGCAGCCCGGGGACAGGCAGCTCCTACGAGCAGTACTTC	CASSPGTGSSYEQYF
TRBV7-9	TRBJ1-2	-	-	TGTGCCAGCAGCTTAGCGACAGGAAACTATGGCTACACCTTC	CASSLATGNYGYTF
TRBV29-1	TRBJ1-2	-	TRBD1	TGCAGCGTTGAGGGACAGGGGGTACATACCTTC	CSVEGQGVHTF
TRBV6-1	TRBJ2-7	few	TRBD2	TGTGCCAGCGGTCTAGCGGGGATCTACGAGCAGTACTTC	CASGLAGIYEQYF
TRBV5-1	TRBJ2-7	-	-	TGCGCCAGCAGTCACACAGGGTACGAGCAGTACTTC	CASSHTGYEQYF
TRBV5-1	TRBJ2-3	-	-	TGCGCCAGCAGCTTGAGGCGGGGGCTGCCAGATACGCAGTATTTT	CASSLRRGLPDTQYF
TRBV5-5	TRBJ1-2	-	TRBD1	TGTGCCAGCATTACGGGACAGGGCCTTAACTATGGCTACACCTTC	CASITGQGLNYGYTF
TRBV19	TRBJ2-7	-	-	TGTGCCAGTAGTATTGCTAGGTCTGTTACCTACGAGCAGTACTTC	CASSIARSVTYEQYF
TRBV11-2	TRBJ2-1	-	TRBD1	TGTGCCAGCAGCCTGGGACAGGGATACTACAATGAGCAGTTCTTC	CASSLGQGYYNEQFF
TRBV7-9	TRBJ1-1	-	-	TGTGCCAGCAGCTCTTTTTCTGGGGAGGCTTTCTTT	CASSSFSGEAFF
TRBV9	TRBJ1-2	-	TRBD1	TGTGCCAGCAGCTTACAGGGGTCTGGCTACACCTTC	CASSLQGSGYTF
TRBV7-3	TRBJ2-1	few	-	TGTGCCAGCAGCTTAGTAGTTGGCGGGGGCCTCAATGAGCAGTTCTTC	CASSLVVGGGLNEQFF
TRBV15	TRBJ2-7	-	TRBD2	TGTGCCACCAGCAGCCCCGGGGCTAGCGGGGCCAACGAGCAGTACTTC	CATSSPGASGANEQYF
TRBV27	TRBJ2-7	-	TRBD2	TGTGCCAGCTCGACTAGCGGGGCCGACTATACCTACTACGAGCAGTACTTC	CASSTSGADYTYYEQYF
TRBV4-2	TRBJ1-2	-	TRBD1	TGTGCCAGCAGCCAAGGTGTGGTGACAGGGAGTGATGGCTACACCTTC	CASSQGVVTGSDGYTF
TRBV27	TRBJ2-3	once	-	TGTGCCAGCAGTTTATCAGCCAGGACAGAGGGGTATTTT	CASSLSARTEGYF
TRBV6-9	TRBJ1-5	-	-	TGTGCCAGCAGTTACCCTACTGACAGGCAAAATGATCAGCCCCAGCATTTT	CASSYPTDRQNDQPQHF
TRBV30	TRBJ1-1	-	TRBD1	TGTGCCTGGAGTCCGGGACAGGGACAATCTTTCTTT	CAWSPGQGQSFF
TRBV6-5	TRBJ1-2	-	TRBD1	TGTGCCAGCAGCCCTGGGACAGGCGTTTATGGCTACACCTTC	CASSPGTGVYGYTF
TRBV11-2	TRBJ2-7	-	-	TGTGCCAGCAGCTTAGCCGGAGAGGACTACGAGCAGTACTTC	CASSLAGEDYEQYF
TRBV6-5	TRBJ2-5	-	-	TGTGCCAGCAGTTACTCCGGCGGGGAGACCCAGTACTTC	CASSYSGGETQYF
TRBV6-1	TRBJ1-5	-	TRBD1	TGTGCCAGCAGTGACCCAGGGGGCGGAAATCAGCCCCAGCATTTT	CASSDPGGGNQPQHF
TRBV10-3	TRBJ2-1	-	-	TGTGCCATCAGTGAGTCGAGGGGGGACAGGATGGGAAGCGGACTAGCCTACAATGAGCAGTTCTTC	CAISESRGDRMGSGLAYNEQFF
TRBV7-9	TRBJ1-1	-	TRBD1	TGTGCCAGCAGGGGGACAGGGTCTCGGACTCTGAACACTGAAGCTTTCTTT	CASRGTGSRTLNTEAFF
TRBV5-6	TRBJ2-7	once	TRBD1	TGTGCCAGCAGCTTCGGGACAGGGACCTACGAGCAGTACTTC	CASSFGTGTYEQYF
TRBV13	TRBJ1-2	-	-	TGTGCCAGCAGCTCACTTGGGGGGGCAAGGGATGGCTACACCTTC	CASSSLGGARDGYTF
TRBV2	TRBJ1-2	-	-	TGTGCCAGCAGGGGGCCTCAATATGGCTACACCTTC	CASRGPQYGYTF
TRBV5-1	TRBJ2-1	-	TRBD2	TGCGCCAGCAGCTTGGCAGGACTAGGGTTCAATGAGCAGTTCTTC	CASSLAGLGFNEQFF
TRBV4-1	TRBJ2-2	-	-	TGCGCCAGCAGCCAAGGCAGAAACACCGGGGAGCTGTTTTTT	CASSQGRNTGELFF
TRBV7-2	TRBJ2-7	-	-	TGTGCCAGCAGCTTATTTAAGGGGAACTACGAGCAGTACTTC	CASSLFKGNYEQYF
TRBV5-1	TRBJ2-7	-	-	TGCGCCAGCAGCTTGGATCTTAGCGGATCCTACGAGCAGTACTTC	CASSLDLSGSYEQYF
TRBV5-1	TRBJ1-2	-	-	TGCGCCAGCAGCTTCGGGGGGTCTAACTATGGCTACACCTTC	CASSFGGSNYGYTF
TRBV10-3	TRBJ2-3	once	TRBD2	TGTGCCATCAGTGAGACTAGCGGGGGTGCAGATACGCAGTATTTT	CAISETSGGADTQYF
TRBV27	TRBJ2-3	-	-	TGTGCCAGCAGTTCACTGACTAGTGCAGATACGCAGTATTTT	CASSSLTSADTQYF
TRBV7-9	TRBJ1-5	-	-	TGTGCCAGCAGCTTAGCTGTAGGGGATCAGCCCCAGCATTTT	CASSLAVGDQPQHF
TRBV5-6	TRBJ1-2	once	TRBD1	TGTGCCAGCAGCTTGGGGCAGGGGGCTGGCTATGGCTACACCTTC	CASSLGQGAGYGYTF
TRBV10-3	TRBJ1-1	-	-	TGTGCCATCACCCGAGCAACCATGAACACTGAAGCTTTCTTT	CAITRATMNTEAFF
TRBV2	TRBJ2-4	-	-	TGTGCCACCGCTCGAGCCGGGCCCTCAGGGGACATTCAGTACTTC	CATARAGPSGDIQYF
TRBV9	TRBJ1-1	-	-	TGTGCCAGCGGGGGGGGAGCCGTAAACACTGAAGCTTTCTTT	CASGGGAVNTEAFF
TRBV10-1	TRBJ1-1	-	-	TGCGCCAGCAGTGAGAAGGGCCAGGGCAACACTGAAGCTTTCTTT	CASSEKGQGNTEAFF
TRBV11-2	TRBJ1-2	-	-	TGTGCCAGCAGCCCTACCCCAGGGCAGGACTATGGCTACACCTTC	CASSPTPGQDYGYTF
TRBV2	TRBJ2-1	-	TRBD2	TGTGCCAGCAGTAGGGGACTAGCGGGGGGGCCTTACCTGTCCAATGAGCAGTTCTTC	CASSRGLAGGPYLSNEQFF
TRBV4-1	TRBJ2-5	-	TRBD1	TGCGCCAGCAGCCCAGGGGGCGAGACCCAGTACTTC	CASSPGGETQYF
TRBV5-5	TRBJ2-7	-	-	TGTGCCAGCCTGCGGGACAGCTCCTACGAGCAGTACTTC	CASLRDSSYEQYF
TRBV9	TRBJ2-5	-	-	TGTGCCAGCAGCCCACGACTAGAAGAGACCCAGTACTTC	CASSPRLEETQYF
TRBV29-1	TRBJ2-2	-	TRBD2	TGCAGCGCCGCGGGGGCCGGGGAGCTGTTTTTT	CSAAGAGELFF
TRBV10-1	TRBJ2-7	-	-	TGCGCCAGCAGTGGCCAGGGATACGAGCAGTACTTC	CASSGQGYEQYF
TRBV19	TRBJ1-1	-	-	TGTGCCAGTAGTATTAAGCTTGACTGGAACACTGAAGCTTTCTTT	CASSIKLDWNTEAFF
TRBV2	TRBJ2-6	-	-	TGTGCCAGCAGTGATGCGAGGTCTGGGGCCAACGTCCTGACTTTC	CASSDARSGANVLTF
TRBV9	TRBJ2-3	-	-	TGTGCCAGCAGCTGGGGGGGCCTAGGAGATACGCAGTATTTT	CASSWGGLGDTQYF
TRBV6-5	TRBJ2-1	-	TRBD2	TGTGCCAGCAGGACGGGGGGGTATGAGCAGTTCTTC	CASRTGGYEQFF
TRBV10-3	TRBJ1-1	-	-	TGTGCCATCTCCGACCGAGGGCCAGAGCACGGTGGAGCTTTCTTT	CAISDRGPEHGGAFF
TRBV27	TRBJ1-5	once	-	TGTGCCAGCAGTTTGATAGGGGGGGTCAAGCCCCAGCATTTT	CASSLIGGVKPQHF
TRBV4-1	TRBJ2-7	-	-	TGCGCCAGCAGCCAAGAGGGTGGGACACCCAACGAGCAGTACTTC	CASSQEGGTPNEQYF
TRBV30	TRBJ1-1	-	-	TGTGCCTGGACCTCAGGGGACACTGAAGCTTTCTTT	CAWTSGDTEAFF
TRBV9	TRBJ2-1	-	TRBD2	TGTGCCAGCAGCGTAGGAGATAGCGGGGCCCGGGAGTTCTTC	CASSVGDSGAREFF